This TCR beta chain stems from a study of cytomegalovirus exposure and HLA in healthy donors. PCR amplification relied on 60 Vbeta primers (plus 13 Jbeta primers). The table came from immunoSEQ multiplex PCR; TCRdb's copy has only in-frame clones and leaves some out. Of about 59,000 clones in the sample, about 80% were seen once. Worth noting for this clone: The antigen remains unidentified.

Study outcomes and limitations: Earlier analysis found most TCR beta V segments productive about 90% or about 30% of the time. In vitro, three CMV-associated chains proved specific for CMV antigens.

What was sequenced was PBMCs. This receptor was identified in a woman in her forties in good health and CMV-seronegative.

CDR3 DNA: TGCGCCAGCAGCCAAGATAGAGGTGGGGATACGCAGTATTTT. Protein product: CASSQDRGGDTQYF. The chain links TRBV4-3 to TRBJ2-3; D gene unclear. V was shortened by 0 bases and J by 6 bases, with 10 bases between the two germline ends. The CDR3 sequence is 14 residues long. Germline V gives CDR1 LGHNA, CDR2 YSLEER.